The 21 T cell receptor beta chains below were found in one sample sequenced in a study of blood T cells in healthy people across ages. Primed by a sample-barcoded 5' primer and a J-beta primer mix, a second PCR proceeded for roughly 6 to 12 cycles. Each CDR3 protein is one row after TCRdb ran MiXCR on the 5' RACE reads. Of about 1,500,000 distinct CDR3 sequences listed, roughly 27% are singletons. What was sequenced was blood. The receptors come from a woman aged 30 to 39 in good health.

The chain couples TRBV12-3 or TRBV12-4 to TRBJ2-6, with D perhaps matching TRBD2 (6 bases). V was shortened by 5 bases and J by 0 bases, with 11 bases between the two germline ends. The CDR3 runs 16 residues. CDR3 coding DNA: TGTGCCAGCAGTCCCTACGGGGGCTCTGGGGCCAACGTCCTGACTTTC. It translates to CASSPYGGSGANVLTF.

This clonotype showed up just a few times. This rearrangement joins TRBV29-1 to TRBJ2-3; tentatively, D is TRBD2 (6 bases). The V gene's germline CDR1 is SQVTM and CDR2 ANQGSEA. Deletions cut 7 bases from V and 5 bases from J, with 16 bases between. This CDR3 spans 13 amino acids. CDR3 coding DNA: TGCAGCGCTTCGACTAGTTCGGGAGATACGCAGTATTTT. Translated: CSASTSSGDTQYF.

This clonotype was recorded many times. The chain is built from TRBV10-3 and TRBJ1-2, with a weak D call TRBD1 (5 bases). The CDR3 loop spans 13 amino acids. Per the germline V gene, CDR1 is ENHRY and CDR2 is SYGVKD. In nucleotides, the CDR3 is TGTGCTTGCCGGGCCACCCCCGGGGGGGGCTACACCTTC. It codes for CACRATPGGGYTF.

This clonotype was recorded a few times. The chain combines TRBV5-6 with TRBJ2-2; D ambiguous. Germline loops: CDR1 SGHDT, CDR2 YYEEEE. This CDR3 has 13 amino acids. Between the trimmed V and J ends, which lost 1 base and 8 bases, there was a span of 9 bases. CDR3 in DNA: TGTGCCAGCAGCTTGCGCCAGCCTGGGGAGCTGTTTTTT. Protein sequence: CASSLRQPGELFF. The variable domain in full, completed from reference TRBV5-6 and TRBJ2-2, reads DAGVTQSPTHLIKTRGQQVTLRCSPKSGHDTVSWYQQALGQGPQFIFQYYEEEERQRGNFPDRFSGHQFPNYSSELNVNALLLGDSALYLCASSLRQPGELFFGEGSRLTVL.

The chain carries TRBV7-2 and TRBJ2-3; TRBD2 might be the D (5 bases). Germline V CDR1 and CDR2: SGHTA, FQGNSA. The V end was cut by 1 base, the J end by 7 bases, with 12 bases between. The CDR3 extends over 14 amino acids. The CDR3: CASSLGEGWNTQYF. CDR3 DNA: TGTGCCAGCAGCTTAGGCGAGGGTTGGAATACGCAGTATTTT.

The chain's CDR3 is CASSLVSLGYNEQFF. DNA of the CDR3: TGCGCCAGCAGCTTGGTCAGTTTGGGGTACAATGAGCAGTTCTTC. The chain has TRBV5-1 and TRBJ2-1; no reliable D call. V was pared by 0 bases and J by 4 bases, with 11 bases between. The germline gives CDR1 SGHRS, CDR2 YFSETQ. The length of the CDR3 is 15 residues. The entire variable domain, with the rest obtained from reference TRBV5-1 and TRBJ2-1, is as follows: KAGVTQTPRYLIKTRGQQVTLSCSPISGHRSVSWYQQTPGQGLQFLFEYFSETQRNKGNFPGRFSGRQFSNSRSEMNVSTLELGDSALYLCASSLVSLGYNEQFFGPGTRLTVL.

In its sample, this clonotype was seen a few times. The chain links TRBV6-4 to TRBJ2-3, with 7 bases identical to TRBD2. The J segment lost 8 bases and the V segment lost 6 bases, leaving 5 bases of the junction unmatched. The CDR3 is 12 amino acids. Germline CDR1 is MRHNA and CDR2 is SNTAGT. CDR3 coding DNA: TGTGCCAGCAGGGCGGGAGTGCGTACGCAGTATTTT. Amino acids: CASRAGVRTQYF.

There are a few counts of this clonotype. Sequence at one end of the junction differs from germline and may be a read error. This chain connects TRBV7-2 to TRBJ2-1; D is undetermined. The CDR3 sequence is 16 residues long. Germline V lookup: CDR1 SGHTA, CDR2 FQGNSA. The CDR3 DNA sequence: TGTGCCAGCAGCTTAGACCCGGGCGTATCCTACAATGGGCAGTTCTTC. It encodes CASSLDPGVSYNGQFF.

The rearrangement links TRBV29-1 to TRBJ2-1; 8 bases match TRBD2. With 0 bases clipped from V and 4 bases from J, the junction kept 8 bases outside the gene matches. The CDR3 is 16 amino acids. Germline CDR1 reads SQVTM; CDR2 reads ANQGSEA. DNA of the CDR3: TGCAGCGTTGAAGATCGGGTAGCGGGGAATTACAATGAGCAGTTCTTC. Amino acid sequence: CSVEDRVAGNYNEQFF.

The J gene is TRBJ2-1, the V gene TRBV7-9, with D possibly TRBD2 on 6 matching bases. Trimming cost V 7 bases and J 4 bases, with 14 bases left between them. The CDR3 has 14 residues. Per the germline V gene, CDR1 is SEHNR and CDR2 is FQNEAQ (reference sequence). The CDR3 DNA follows: TGTGCCAGCAAGAGTGGAGGGGAGTACAATGAGCAGTTCTTC. This sequence encodes CASKSGGEYNEQFF.

Comments on this clonotype: At one end the junction does not follow the germline gene, possibly because of a read error. The chain has TRBV5-1 and TRBJ2-1; D gene ambiguous. In germline, CDR1 is SGHRS, CDR2 YFSETQ. The CDR3 is 13 amino acids. The CDR3 loop is CASSLAYGDEQLF. The DNA of the CDR3 is TGCGCCAGCAGCTTGGCGTATGGGGATGAGCAGTTGTTC. Drawing the rest from reference TRBV5-1 and TRBJ2-1, the complete variable domain is KAGVTQTPRYLIKTRGQQVTLSCSPISGHRSVSWYQQTPGQGLQFLFEYFSETQRNKGNFPGRFSGRQFSNSRSEMNVSTLELGDSALYLCASSLAYGDEQLFGPGTRLTVL.

The chain is built from TRBV9 and TRBJ2-1, with 10 nucleotides matching TRBD2. CDR3 length equals 15 residues. The germline V gene encodes CDR1 SGDLS and CDR2 YYNGEE. V shed 6 bases, J shed 7 bases, and the junction held 10 bases outside the gene matches. CDR3 in DNA: TGTGCCAGCACCAGCGGGGGGGCCGGATTGAATGAGCAGTTCTTC. This translates into CASTSGGAGLNEQFF. Full variable domain (rest looked up from reference TRBV9 and TRBJ2-1): DSGVTQTPKHLITATGQRVTLRCSPRSGDLSVYWYQQSLDQGLQFLIQYYNGEERAKGNILERFSAQQFPDLHSELNLSSLELGDSALYFCASTSGGAGLNEQFFGPGTRLTVL.

This clonotype was found a few times. The chain links TRBV12-3 or TRBV12-4 to TRBJ2-1; 7 nucleotides match TRBD2. With 6 bases clipped from V and 9 bases from J, the junction kept 14 bases outside the gene matches. This CDR3 contains 15 residues. The CDR3 loop is CASSPRMGGVSEQFF. The DNA for the CDR3 is TGTGCCAGCAGCCCCCGCATGGGGGGGGTGAGTGAGCAGTTCTTC.

The J gene is TRBJ1-5, the V gene TRBV7-8; a weak D match, TRBD1 (6 bases). There are 15 residues in the CDR3. With 5 bases removed from V and 3 bases from J, the gap between germline ends came to 14 bases. The germline CDR1 and CDR2 sequences are SGHVS and FQNEAQ. The CDR3 is CASSPRGAHNQPQHF. The CDR3 coding sequence is TGTGCCAGCAGCCCAAGGGGGGCCCACAATCAGCCCCAGCATTTT.

This clonotype was counted between two and nine times. This sequence may be a read error, since a much larger clone differs from it by one base. The rearrangement links TRBV6-5 to TRBJ1-2; the D is unclear. The CDR3 consists of 14 residues. Germline V gene data show CDR1 as MNHEY and CDR2 as SVGAGI. The CDR3 loop reads CTSSSGLQTGSYTF. The CDR3 region has the DNA TGTACCAGCAGTTCCGGTCTCCAAACTGGGAGCTACACCTTC.

This clonotype was picked up many times. The rearrangement joins TRBV20-1 to TRBJ2-1; D perhaps matches TRBD1 (5 bases). CDR3 size: 13 residues. Trimming took off 3 bases at V and 6 bases at J, with 12 bases between the two ends. Germline assignment: CDR1 DFQATT and CDR2 SNEGSKA (reference sequence). This CDR3 is CSASPGLGNEQFF. In DNA, the CDR3 is TGCAGTGCTAGTCCAGGGTTAGGCAATGAGCAGTTCTTC.

This clonotype was counted only a few times. This chain links TRBV5-1 with TRBJ2-1; tentatively, D is TRBD2 (5 bases). From germline, CDR1 is SGHRS and CDR2 YFSETQ. Deletions cut 3 bases from V and 2 bases from J, with 12 bases between. The CDR3 is 15 residues long. DNA of the CDR3: TGCGCCAGCAGCTCCCCGGGGTACCCCTACAATGAGCAGTTCTTC. Amino acids: CASSSPGYPYNEQFF. The variable domain in full, with the rest retrieved from reference TRBV5-1 and TRBJ2-1, is KAGVTQTPRYLIKTRGQQVTLSCSPISGHRSVSWYQQTPGQGLQFLFEYFSETQRNKGNFPGRFSGRQFSNSRSEMNVSTLELGDSALYLCASSSPGYPYNEQFFGPGTRLTVL.

The genes are TRBV9 and TRBJ1-5; TRBD1 matches 9 bases. The CDR3 extends over 17 amino acids. Germline CDR1 is SGDLS and CDR2 is YYNGEE. J gave up 0 bases and V 4 bases, and 8 bases lay outside the gene matches. In nucleotides, the CDR3 is TGTGCCAGCAGCAGGGGACAGGGCTGGGATAGCAATCAGCCCCAGCATTTT. It translates to CASSRGQGWDSNQPQHF.

This clonotype turned up a few times. This chain uses TRBV4-3 with TRBJ2-6; the D gene is possibly TRBD2 (5 bases). The CDR3 has 20 amino acids. CDR1 is LGHNA and CDR2 is YSLEER in the germline V gene. Trimming cost V 1 base and J 2 bases, with 21 bases left between them. CDR3 in amino acids: CASSQGSRGVLITGANVLTF. Here the CDR3 DNA reads TGCGCCAGCAGCCAAGGCTCCCGGGGTGTGTTAATTACTGGGGCCAACGTCCTGACTTTC.

This chain uses TRBV7-9 with TRBJ1-4, with D perhaps TRBD1 (6 bases). From germline, CDR1 is SEHNR and CDR2 FQNEAQ (reference sequence). Trimming shortened V by 1 base and J by 2 bases, and 11 bases separated the two germline ends. The CDR3 extends over 16 amino acids. CDR3 in DNA: TGTGCCAGCAGCTTAGTGGACAGTAGGACTAATGAAAAACTGTTTTTT. Protein: CASSLVDSRTNEKLFF.

This clonotype occurred a few times. V is TRBV18 and J is TRBJ2-5; D not resolved. The V end was cut by 4 bases, the J end by 5 bases, with 14 bases between. Germline V lookup: CDR1 KGHSH, CDR2 LQKENI. CDR3 size: 14 residues. CDR3 amino acids: CASSQAFGEETQYF. CDR3 sequence (DNA): TGTGCCAGCTCACAAGCCTTTGGCGAGGAGACCCAGTACTTC. Complete variable domain (other parts from reference TRBV18 and TRBJ2-5): NAGVMQNPRHLVRRRGQEARLRCSPMKGHSHVYWYRQLPEEGLKFMVYLQKENIIDESGMPKERFSAEFPKEGPSILRIQQVVRGDSAAYFCASSQAFGEETQYFGPGTRLLVL.